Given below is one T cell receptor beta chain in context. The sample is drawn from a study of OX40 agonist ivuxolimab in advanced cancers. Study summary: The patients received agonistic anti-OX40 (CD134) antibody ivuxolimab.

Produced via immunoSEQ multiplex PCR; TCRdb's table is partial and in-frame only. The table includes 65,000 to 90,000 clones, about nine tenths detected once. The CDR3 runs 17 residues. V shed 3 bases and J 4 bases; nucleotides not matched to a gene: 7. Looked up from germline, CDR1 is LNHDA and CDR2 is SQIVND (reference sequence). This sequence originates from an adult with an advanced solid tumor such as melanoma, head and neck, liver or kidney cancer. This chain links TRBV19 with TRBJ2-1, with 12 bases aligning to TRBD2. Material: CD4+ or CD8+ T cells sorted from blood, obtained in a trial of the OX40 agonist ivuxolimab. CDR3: CASSISLLAGGYNEQFF. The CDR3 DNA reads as TGTGCCAGTAGTATTTCCTTACTAGCGGGGGGATACAATGAGCAGTTCTTC.